This T cell receptor (beta chain) comes out of a study of radiation and T cells in renal cell carcinoma. Remarks on this clone: The antigen is not known.

V lost 4 bases and J 0 bases, leaving 10 bases between the germline ends. From germline, CDR1 is SGDLS and CDR2 YYNGEE. The CDR3 is made up of 14 amino acids. The treatment: 15 Gy SBRT to primary tumor, nephrectomy 4 weeks later. Nephrectomy followed 15 Gy stereotactic body radiation by 4 weeks. Using immunoSEQ multiplex PCR, the repertoire was profiled, and TCRdb retains in-frame clones only, with some absent. This repertoire shows around 5,300 clones, approximately 60% found once; its top ten account for 45% to 55%. Whole-study findings and limits: Top tumor clonotypes rose in blood 2 weeks post-radiation, then contracted. Compared with controls, irradiated tumors had more, larger dominant CDR3 motifs.

The material sequenced was tumor tissue, taken from a patient whose treatment included radiotherapy and nephrectomy. The source of this sequence is a man in his fifties or sixties with renal cell carcinoma. V and J are TRBV9 and TRBJ1-2, with no clear D. CDR3 sequence reads: CASSSGAANYGYTF. The CDR3 DNA follows: TGTGCCAGCAGCTCGGGAGCAGCTAACTATGGCTACACCTTC.